This is a list of T cell receptor beta chains from one sample in a study of blood T cell repertoires in COVID-19. Produced via immunoSEQ multiplex PCR; TCRdb's table is partial and in-frame only. The sample carries approximately 100,000 clones, around 88% recorded once. The material sequenced was peripheral blood. These receptor sequences come from a human donor in a cohort sampled during active COVID-19. Each CDR3 is given without its conserved first and last residue. Where a row states a size, it is once, few, many or the class of an expanded clone; other rows omit it.

V gene: TRBV10-1
J gene: TRBJ1-2
clone size: .
CDR3 protein: ASSEGQGYGYT

V gene: TRBV24-1
J gene: TRBJ1-3
clone size: once
CDR3 protein: ATSDLLGGGNTIY

V gene: TRBV6-6
J gene: TRBJ2-7
clone size: .
CDR3 protein: ASSQGLGEQY

V gene: TRBV6-2/TRBV6-3
J gene: TRBJ2-2
clone size: .
CDR3 protein: ASSTSGYTGELF

V gene: TRBV2
J gene: TRBJ1-1
clone size: .
CDR3 protein: ASRTQGRTTEAF

V gene: TRBV10-2
J gene: TRBJ2-3
clone size: .
CDR3 protein: ASSEPPTRSSTDTQY

V gene: TRBV19
J gene: TRBJ2-3
clone size: .
CDR3 protein: ASTPRQGAQGDTQY

V gene: TRBV7-2
J gene: TRBJ2-7
clone size: once
CDR3 protein: ASSIRDRGSYEQY

V gene: TRBV7-9
J gene: TRBJ1-1
clone size: .
CDR3 protein: ASSIPRASNTEAF

V gene: TRBV24-1
J gene: TRBJ2-2
clone size: .
CDR3 protein: ATRSTGDTGELF

V gene: TRBV18
J gene: TRBJ2-6
clone size: .
CDR3 protein: ASSSLAGPSGANVLT

V gene: TRBV7-9
J gene: TRBJ1-1
clone size: once
CDR3 protein: ASSASGTGGFTEAF

V gene: TRBV29-1
J gene: TRBJ2-1
clone size: few
CDR3 protein: SVEAGQGFWEF

V gene: TRBV6-5
J gene: TRBJ1-2
clone size: .
CDR3 protein: ASSSPGTVSYGYT

V gene: TRBV6-5
J gene: TRBJ2-1
clone size: .
CDR3 protein: ASSSGTSGSYNEQF

V gene: TRBV6-1
J gene: TRBJ1-2
clone size: .
CDR3 protein: ASSPYFQGSYGYT

V gene: TRBV28
J gene: TRBJ2-3
clone size: .
CDR3 protein: ASSFAGESLRDTQY

V gene: TRBV28
J gene: TRBJ2-1
clone size: .
CDR3 protein: ASRQTSGYYNEQF

V gene: TRBV10-1
J gene: TRBJ2-7
clone size: few
CDR3 protein: ANKAGQAYEQY

V gene: TRBV19
J gene: TRBJ1-2
clone size: .
CDR3 protein: ASSIQATYGYT

V gene: TRBV6-5
J gene: TRBJ1-2
clone size: .
CDR3 protein: ASSSMDRRPNYGYT

V gene: TRBV5-4
J gene: TRBJ2-2
clone size: .
CDR3 protein: ASSKTGGDTGELF

V gene: TRBV6-2/TRBV6-3
J gene: TRBJ2-3
clone size: .
CDR3 protein: ASSYSLTSGRASTDTQY

V gene: TRBV28
J gene: TRBJ2-3
clone size: .
CDR3 protein: ASGRGSTDTQY

V gene: TRBV6-6
J gene: TRBJ2-1
clone size: .
CDR3 protein: ASKFPSSDEQF

V gene: TRBV7-2
J gene: TRBJ1-5
clone size: .
CDR3 protein: ATRDSPYSNQPQH

V gene: TRBV27
J gene: TRBJ2-2
clone size: few
CDR3 protein: ASSSYPNTGELF

V gene: TRBV7-9
J gene: TRBJ1-6
clone size: few
CDR3 protein: ASSSPGQGSPLH

V gene: TRBV12-3/TRBV12-4
J gene: TRBJ2-7
clone size: .
CDR3 protein: ASSSRYNEQY

V gene: TRBV6-4
J gene: TRBJ2-5
clone size: .
CDR3 protein: ASSEGLVGETQY

V gene: TRBV7-3
J gene: TRBJ2-2
clone size: .
CDR3 protein: ASSLQRGRGTNTGELF

V gene: TRBV5-1
J gene: TRBJ2-7
clone size: .
CDR3 protein: ASSWGTSGKVEQY

V gene: TRBV24-1
J gene: TRBJ2-2
clone size: .
CDR3 protein: ATSLPGPGDLMDAGELF

V gene: TRBV27
J gene: TRBJ2-7
clone size: .
CDR3 protein: ASSGPADEQY

V gene: TRBV14
J gene: TRBJ1-2
clone size: .
CDR3 protein: ASRLTGGTSNYGYT

V gene: TRBV4-2
J gene: TRBJ2-7
clone size: few
CDR3 protein: ASSQPGAGGLSYEQY

V gene: TRBV14
J gene: TRBJ2-4
clone size: few
CDR3 protein: ASSRDRHIQY

V gene: TRBV4-2
J gene: TRBJ1-1
clone size: .
CDR3 protein: ASSPRPREANTEAF

V gene: TRBV6-5
J gene: TRBJ1-1
clone size: .
CDR3 protein: ASSYSSRFGAEAF

V gene: TRBV5-6
J gene: TRBJ2-7
clone size: few
CDR3 protein: ASSLLVLSYEQY

V gene: TRBV15
J gene: TRBJ2-7
clone size: .
CDR3 protein: ATSRVGFPRRVEQY

V gene: TRBV7-2
J gene: TRBJ1-5
clone size: .
CDR3 protein: ASSLEGASNQPQH

V gene: TRBV28
J gene: TRBJ2-7
clone size: .
CDR3 protein: ASSLVTGGYEQY

V gene: TRBV18
J gene: TRBJ2-2
clone size: .
CDR3 protein: ASSRAGTGMTNTGELF

V gene: TRBV18
J gene: TRBJ2-3
clone size: .
CDR3 protein: ASSLSSSGREDTQY

V gene: TRBV30
J gene: TRBJ1-4
clone size: .
CDR3 protein: AWGYRGSNEKLF

V gene: TRBV7-8
J gene: TRBJ2-3
clone size: .
CDR3 protein: ASSLDRGSTDTQY

V gene: TRBV19
J gene: TRBJ1-1
clone size: .
CDR3 protein: ASRTGSLAEAF

V gene: TRBV3-1/TRBV3-2
J gene: TRBJ2-3
clone size: .
CDR3 protein: ASSQGAGAPTDTQY

V gene: TRBV5-1
J gene: TRBJ2-7
clone size: few
CDR3 protein: ASSLFRDSYEQY

V gene: TRBV6-2/TRBV6-3
J gene: TRBJ1-2
clone size: .
CDR3 protein: ASSLGTGHYGYT

V gene: TRBV7-2
J gene: TRBJ1-3
clone size: .
CDR3 protein: ASSDPGGATIY

V gene: TRBV6-4
J gene: TRBJ2-7
clone size: once
CDR3 protein: ASSATSGRPNEQY

V gene: TRBV7-9
J gene: TRBJ2-5
clone size: .
CDR3 protein: ASSRTGTSVY

V gene: TRBV4-1
J gene: TRBJ2-3
clone size: .
CDR3 protein: ASSQEGGIITDTQY

V gene: TRBV25-1
J gene: TRBJ1-3
clone size: .
CDR3 protein: ASRKQGAGGNTIY

V gene: TRBV30
J gene: TRBJ1-5
clone size: .
CDR3 protein: AWSPGPRGQPQH

V gene: TRBV7-2
J gene: TRBJ1-2
clone size: .
CDR3 protein: ASTPSQNYGYT

V gene: TRBV30
J gene: TRBJ2-3
clone size: few
CDR3 protein: AWSLASGGSTDTQY

V gene: TRBV18
J gene: TRBJ2-2
clone size: .
CDR3 protein: ASSPPNRVSGELF